This TCR beta chain was sequenced for a study of shared clonotypes between healthy human individuals. Study as a whole: Plates per donor: three CD4 naive, three CD4 memory, two CD8 naive, one CD8 memory. Study-wide results and caveats: Naive subsets, compared against memory subsets, generally had larger estimated richness values. A handful of donors shared around 5.1% of their naive CD4 clonotypes.

After removal of 0 bases from V and 1 base from J, the junction contained 4 bases not matched to a gene. Germline assignment: CDR1 MNHEY and CDR2 SMNVEV (reference sequence). CDR3 length: 16 residues. The method was immunoSEQ multiplex PCR; TCRdb's version includes in-frame clones alone and lacks a portion of them. This table has 500,000 or so clones, 95% to 96% appearing once. Only Caucasian adults living in Nashville, Tennessee served as donors. As for this clone: Its antigen is not known.

Sequenced input: naive CD4+ T cells sorted from blood. Subset here: CD45RA+ positively selected. This sequence joins TRBV27 and TRBJ1-2, with 8 bases fitting TRBD1. The clonotype comes from a woman aged 25 to 39 in good health. The CDR3 is CASSLSRRGLNYGYTF. CDR3 in DNA: TGTGCCAGCAGTTTATCGCGCAGGGGGCTTAACTATGGCTACACCTTC.